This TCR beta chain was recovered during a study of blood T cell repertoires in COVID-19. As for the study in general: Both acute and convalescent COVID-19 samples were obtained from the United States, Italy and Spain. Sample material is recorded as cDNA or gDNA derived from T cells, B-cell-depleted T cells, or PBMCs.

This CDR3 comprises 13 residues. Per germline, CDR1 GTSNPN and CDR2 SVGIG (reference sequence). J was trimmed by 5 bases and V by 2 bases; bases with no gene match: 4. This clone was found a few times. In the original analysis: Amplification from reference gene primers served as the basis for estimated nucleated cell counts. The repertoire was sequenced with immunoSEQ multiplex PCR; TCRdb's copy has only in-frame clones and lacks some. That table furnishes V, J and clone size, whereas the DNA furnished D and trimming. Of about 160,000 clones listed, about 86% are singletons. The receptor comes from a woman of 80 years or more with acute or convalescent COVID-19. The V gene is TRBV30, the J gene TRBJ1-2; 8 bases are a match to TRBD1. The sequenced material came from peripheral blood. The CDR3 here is CAWSRTGQYGYTF. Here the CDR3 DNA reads TGTGCCTGGAGTCGGACAGGGCAATATGGCTACACCTTC. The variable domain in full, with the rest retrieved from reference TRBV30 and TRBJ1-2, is SQTIHQWPATLVQPVGSPLSLECTVEGTSNPNLYWYRQAAGRGLQLLFYSVGIGQISSEVPQNLSASRPQDRQFILSSKKLLLSDSGFYLCAWSRTGQYGYTFGSGTRLTVV.